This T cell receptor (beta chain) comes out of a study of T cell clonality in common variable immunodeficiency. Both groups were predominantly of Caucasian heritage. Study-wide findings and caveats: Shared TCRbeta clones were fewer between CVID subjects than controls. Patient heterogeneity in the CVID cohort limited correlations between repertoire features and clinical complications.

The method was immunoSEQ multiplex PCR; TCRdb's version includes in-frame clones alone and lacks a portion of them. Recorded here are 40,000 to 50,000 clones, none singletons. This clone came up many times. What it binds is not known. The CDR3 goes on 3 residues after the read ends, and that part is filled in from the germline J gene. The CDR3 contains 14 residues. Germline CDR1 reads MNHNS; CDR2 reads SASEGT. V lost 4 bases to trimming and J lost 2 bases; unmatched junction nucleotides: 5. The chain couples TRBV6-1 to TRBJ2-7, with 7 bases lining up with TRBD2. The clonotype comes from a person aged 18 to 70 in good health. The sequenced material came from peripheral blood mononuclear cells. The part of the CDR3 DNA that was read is TGTGCCAGCAGTGCGGGCGGGAGTCCCTACGAG. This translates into CASSAGGSPYE. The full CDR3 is CASSAGGSPYEQYF.